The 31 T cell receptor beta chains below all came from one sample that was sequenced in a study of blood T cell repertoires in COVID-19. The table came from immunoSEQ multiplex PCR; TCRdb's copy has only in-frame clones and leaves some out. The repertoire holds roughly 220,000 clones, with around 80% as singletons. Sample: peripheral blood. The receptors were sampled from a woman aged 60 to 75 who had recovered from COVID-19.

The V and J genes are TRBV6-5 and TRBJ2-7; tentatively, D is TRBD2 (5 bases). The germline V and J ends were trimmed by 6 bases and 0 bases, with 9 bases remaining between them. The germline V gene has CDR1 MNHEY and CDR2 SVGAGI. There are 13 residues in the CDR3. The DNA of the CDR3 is TGTGCCAGCAGCGCGGGTAGCTCCTACGAGCAGTACTTC. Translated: CASSAGSSYEQYF.

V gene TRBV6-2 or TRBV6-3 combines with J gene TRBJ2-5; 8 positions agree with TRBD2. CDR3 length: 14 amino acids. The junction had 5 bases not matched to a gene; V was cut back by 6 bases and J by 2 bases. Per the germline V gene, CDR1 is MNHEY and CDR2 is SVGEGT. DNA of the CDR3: TGTGCCAGCAGCCGTACTAGCGGACAAGAGACCCAGTACTTC. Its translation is CASSRTSGQETQYF.

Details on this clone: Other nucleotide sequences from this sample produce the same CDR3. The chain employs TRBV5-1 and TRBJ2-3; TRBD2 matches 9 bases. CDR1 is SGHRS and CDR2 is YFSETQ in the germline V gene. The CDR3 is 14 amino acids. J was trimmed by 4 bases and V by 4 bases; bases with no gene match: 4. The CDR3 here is CASSPGGGADTQYF. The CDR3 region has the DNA TGCGCCAGCAGCCCTGGCGGGGGGGCAGATACGCAGTATTTT.

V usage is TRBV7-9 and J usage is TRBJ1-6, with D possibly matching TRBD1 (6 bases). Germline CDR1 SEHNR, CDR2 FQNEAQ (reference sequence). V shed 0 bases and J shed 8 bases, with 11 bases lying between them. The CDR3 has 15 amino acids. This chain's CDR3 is CASSLATGIDSPLHF. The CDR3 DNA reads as TGTGCCAGCAGCTTAGCGACAGGAATCGATTCACCCCTCCACTTT.

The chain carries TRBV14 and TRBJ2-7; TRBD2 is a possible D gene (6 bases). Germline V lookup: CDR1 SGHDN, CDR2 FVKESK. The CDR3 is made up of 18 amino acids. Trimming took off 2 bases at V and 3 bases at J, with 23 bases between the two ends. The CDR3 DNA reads TGTGCCAGCAGCCAATATGCCGGGGGAATCTACACAATCTACGAGCAGTACTTC. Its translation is CASSQYAGGIYTIYEQYF.

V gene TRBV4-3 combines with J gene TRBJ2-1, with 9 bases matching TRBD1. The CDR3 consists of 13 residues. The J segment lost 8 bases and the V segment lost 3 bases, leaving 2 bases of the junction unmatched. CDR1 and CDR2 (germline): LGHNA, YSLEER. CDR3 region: CASSQGQGDEQFF. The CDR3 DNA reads TGCGCCAGCAGCCAGGGACAGGGCGATGAGCAGTTCTTC.

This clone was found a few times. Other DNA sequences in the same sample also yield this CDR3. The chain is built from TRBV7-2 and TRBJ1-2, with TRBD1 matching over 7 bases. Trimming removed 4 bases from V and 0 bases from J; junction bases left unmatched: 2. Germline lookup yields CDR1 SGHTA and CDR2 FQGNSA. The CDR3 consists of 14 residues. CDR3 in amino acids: CASSSQGANYGYTF. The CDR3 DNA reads TGTGCCAGCAGCTCGCAGGGGGCTAACTATGGCTACACCTTC.

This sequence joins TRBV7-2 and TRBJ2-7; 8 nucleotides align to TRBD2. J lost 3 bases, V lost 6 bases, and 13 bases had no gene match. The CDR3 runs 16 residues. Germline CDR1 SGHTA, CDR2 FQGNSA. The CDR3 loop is CASSRMAGGRNYEQYF. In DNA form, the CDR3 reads TGTGCCAGCAGTCGGATGGCGGGGGGCCGCAACTACGAGCAGTACTTC.

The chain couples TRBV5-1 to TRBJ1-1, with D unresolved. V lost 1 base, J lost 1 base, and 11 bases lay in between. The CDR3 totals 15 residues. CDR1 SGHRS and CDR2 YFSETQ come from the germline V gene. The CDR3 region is CASSLLEGKNTEAFF. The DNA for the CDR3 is TGCGCCAGCAGCTTGCTGGAGGGTAAGAACACTGAAGCTTTCTTT.

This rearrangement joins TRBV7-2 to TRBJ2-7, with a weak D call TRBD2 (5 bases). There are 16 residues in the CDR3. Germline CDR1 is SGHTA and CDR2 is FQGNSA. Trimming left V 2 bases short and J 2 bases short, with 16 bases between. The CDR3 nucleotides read TGTGCCAGCAGCTTAAATAGTATAGCGATTCCCTACGAGCAGTACTTC. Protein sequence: CASSLNSIAIPYEQYF.

CDR3 coding DNA: TGTGCCAGCAGCGGCGGACAGGTAGACTATGGCTACACCTTC. Translating it yields CASSGGQVDYGYTF. The chain uses TRBV9 and TRBJ1-2; 7 bases align to TRBD1. Trimming cost V 3 bases and J 3 bases; bases outside gene matches: 5. This CDR3 has 14 residues. Germline-derived CDR1 and CDR2 are SGDLS and YYNGEE.

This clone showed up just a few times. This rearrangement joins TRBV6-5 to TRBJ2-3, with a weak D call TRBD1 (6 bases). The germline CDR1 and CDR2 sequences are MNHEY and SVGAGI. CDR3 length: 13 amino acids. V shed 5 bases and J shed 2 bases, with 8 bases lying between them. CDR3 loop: CASSNRVTDTQYF. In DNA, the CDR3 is TGTGCCAGCAGTAACAGGGTCACAGATACGCAGTATTTT.

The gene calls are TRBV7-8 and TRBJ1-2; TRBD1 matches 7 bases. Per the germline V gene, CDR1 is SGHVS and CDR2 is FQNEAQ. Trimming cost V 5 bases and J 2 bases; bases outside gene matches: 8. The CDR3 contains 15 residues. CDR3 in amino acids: CASSPAGTVNYGYTF. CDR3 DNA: TGTGCCAGCAGCCCCGCCGGGACAGTAAACTATGGCTACACCTTC.

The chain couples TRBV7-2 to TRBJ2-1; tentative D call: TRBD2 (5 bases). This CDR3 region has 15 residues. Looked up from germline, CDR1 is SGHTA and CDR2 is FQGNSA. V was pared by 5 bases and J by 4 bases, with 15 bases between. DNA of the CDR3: TGTGCCAGCAGCCTCTCGGACTCTGGGTACAATGAGCAGTTCTTC. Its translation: CASSLSDSGYNEQFF.

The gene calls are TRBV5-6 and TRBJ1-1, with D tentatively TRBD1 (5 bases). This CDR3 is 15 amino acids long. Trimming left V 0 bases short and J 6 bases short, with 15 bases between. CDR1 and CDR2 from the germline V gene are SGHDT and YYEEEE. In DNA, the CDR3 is TGTGCCAGCAGCTTGGGGATAGGGTTCAGGGCTGAAGCTTTCTTT. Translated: CASSLGIGFRAEAFF.

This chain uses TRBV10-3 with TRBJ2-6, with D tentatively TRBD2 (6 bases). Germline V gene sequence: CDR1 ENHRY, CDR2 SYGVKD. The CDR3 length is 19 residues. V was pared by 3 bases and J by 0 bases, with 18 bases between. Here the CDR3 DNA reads TGTGCCATCAGTGACCCCTCTGGGACTGACAGCTCTGGGGCCAACGTCCTGACTTTC. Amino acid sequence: CAISDPSGTDSSGANVLTF.

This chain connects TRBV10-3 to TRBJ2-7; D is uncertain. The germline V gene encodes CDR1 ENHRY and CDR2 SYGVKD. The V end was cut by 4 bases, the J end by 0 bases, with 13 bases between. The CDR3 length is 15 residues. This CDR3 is CAISGGGQSSYEQYF. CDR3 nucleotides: TGTGCCATCAGTGGTGGTGGGCAGAGCTCCTACGAGCAGTACTTC.

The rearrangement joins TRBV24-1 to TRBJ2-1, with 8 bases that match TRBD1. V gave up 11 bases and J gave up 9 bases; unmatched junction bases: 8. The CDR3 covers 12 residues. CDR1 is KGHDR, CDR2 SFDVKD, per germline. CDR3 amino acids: CAIGTGGTEQFF. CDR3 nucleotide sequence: TGTGCCATCGGGACAGGTGGGACTGAGCAGTTCTTC.

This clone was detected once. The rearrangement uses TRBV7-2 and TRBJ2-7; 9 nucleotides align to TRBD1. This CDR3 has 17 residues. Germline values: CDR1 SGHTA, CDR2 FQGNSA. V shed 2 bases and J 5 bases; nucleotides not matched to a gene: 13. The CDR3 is CASSLPGQGLFFHEQYF. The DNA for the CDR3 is TGTGCCAGCAGCTTACCAGGACAGGGGCTTTTTTTCCACGAGCAGTACTTC.

The CDR3 here is CASSQFSVEQFF. The CDR3 DNA follows: TGTGCCAGCAGCCAATTTTCAGTTGAGCAGTTCTTC. The chain combines TRBV3-1 (or the pseudogene TRBV3-2) with TRBJ2-1; unclear D gene. This CDR3 is built from 12 residues. Trimming took 2 bases from V and 9 from J, leaving 8 bases between them. Germline lookup yields CDR1 LGHDT and CDR2 YNNKEL (reference sequence).

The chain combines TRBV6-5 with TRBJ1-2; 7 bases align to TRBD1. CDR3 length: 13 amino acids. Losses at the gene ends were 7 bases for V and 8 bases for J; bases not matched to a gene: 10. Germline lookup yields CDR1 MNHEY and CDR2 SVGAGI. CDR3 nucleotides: TGTGCCAGCACCAGGGGGGAAGAGTACGGCTACACCTTC. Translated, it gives CASTRGEEYGYTF.

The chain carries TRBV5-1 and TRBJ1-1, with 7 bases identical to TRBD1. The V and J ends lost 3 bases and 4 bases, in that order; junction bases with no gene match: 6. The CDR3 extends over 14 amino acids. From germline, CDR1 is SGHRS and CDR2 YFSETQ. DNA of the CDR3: TGCGCCAGCAGCTCCCAGGGGGGCACCACTGAAGCTTTCTTT. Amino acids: CASSSQGGTTEAFF.

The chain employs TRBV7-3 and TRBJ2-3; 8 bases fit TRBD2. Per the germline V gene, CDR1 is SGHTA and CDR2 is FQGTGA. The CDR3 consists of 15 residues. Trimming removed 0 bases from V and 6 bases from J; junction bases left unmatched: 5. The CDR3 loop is CASSLTNSGADTQYF. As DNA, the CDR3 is TGTGCCAGCAGCTTAACGAATAGCGGGGCGGATACGCAGTATTTT.

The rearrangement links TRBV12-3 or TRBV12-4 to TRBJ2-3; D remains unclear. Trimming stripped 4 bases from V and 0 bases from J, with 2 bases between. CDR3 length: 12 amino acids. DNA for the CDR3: TGTGCCAGCAGTTCGAGCACAGATACGCAGTATTTT. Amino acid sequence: CASSSSTDTQYF.

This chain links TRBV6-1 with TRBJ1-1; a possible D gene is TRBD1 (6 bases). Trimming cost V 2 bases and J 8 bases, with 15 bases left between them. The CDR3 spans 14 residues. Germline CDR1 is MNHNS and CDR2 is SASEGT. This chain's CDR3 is CASSEWSGELEAFF. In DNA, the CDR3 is TGTGCCAGCAGTGAATGGTCAGGGGAGTTGGAAGCTTTCTTT.

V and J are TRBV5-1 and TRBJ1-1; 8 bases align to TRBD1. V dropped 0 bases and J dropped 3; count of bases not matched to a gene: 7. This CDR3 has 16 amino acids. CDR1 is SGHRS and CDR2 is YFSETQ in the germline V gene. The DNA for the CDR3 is TGCGCCAGCAGCTTGGACGCAGGGGGCATTCACACTGAAGCTTTCTTT. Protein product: CASSLDAGGIHTEAFF.

CDR3 loop: CASSLAGLAEETQYF. The CDR3 DNA sequence: TGTGCCAGCAGCTTAGCGGGACTAGCGGAAGAGACCCAGTACTTC. This rearrangement joins TRBV7-6 to TRBJ2-5; 11 bases fit TRBD2. CDR3 length: 15 amino acids. V trimming: 0 bases; J trimming: 3 bases; junction bases outside the gene matches: 0. Germline assignment: CDR1 SGHVS and CDR2 FNYEAQ.

CDR3 nucleotide sequence: TGTGCCAGTAGTAACCTGGACAGGTGGACTGAAGCTTTCTTT. Protein: CASSNLDRWTEAFF. V usage is TRBV19 and J usage is TRBJ1-1; 7 nucleotides align to TRBD1. Germline CDR1 reads LNHDA; CDR2 reads SQIVND (reference sequence). CDR3 length: 14 residues. J gave up 5 bases and V 4 bases, and 7 bases lay outside the gene matches.

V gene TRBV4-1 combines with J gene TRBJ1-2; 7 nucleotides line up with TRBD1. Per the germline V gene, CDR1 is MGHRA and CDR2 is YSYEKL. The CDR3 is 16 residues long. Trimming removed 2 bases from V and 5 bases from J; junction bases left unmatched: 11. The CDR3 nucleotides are TGCGCCAGCAGCCAATTTTTCGACAGGGTGTCTTATGGCTACACCTTC. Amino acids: CASSQFFDRVSYGYTF.

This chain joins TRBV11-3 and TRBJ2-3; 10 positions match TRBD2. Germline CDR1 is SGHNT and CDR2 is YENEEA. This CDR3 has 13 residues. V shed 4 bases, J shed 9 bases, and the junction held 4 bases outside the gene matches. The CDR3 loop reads CASSYKRGGTQYF. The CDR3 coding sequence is TGTGCCAGCAGCTACAAGCGGGGGGGCACGCAGTATTTT.

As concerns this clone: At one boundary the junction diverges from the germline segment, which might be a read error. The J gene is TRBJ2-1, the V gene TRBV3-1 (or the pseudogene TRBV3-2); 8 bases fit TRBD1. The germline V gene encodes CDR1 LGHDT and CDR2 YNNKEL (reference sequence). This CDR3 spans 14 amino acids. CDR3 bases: TGTGCCAGCAGCCTAGGGGACAGGTACAAAGAGCAGTTCTTC. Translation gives CASSLGDRYKEQFF.